This TCR beta chain was recovered during a study of blood T cell repertoires in COVID-19. This CDR3 comprises 14 residues. With V trimmed by 3 bases and J by 8 bases, 4 bases remained unmatched. The germline CDR1 and CDR2 sequences are SGHNT and YYREEE (reference sequence). Method: immunoSEQ multiplex PCR; TCRdb's copy keeps in-frame clones and lacks some. This table holds approximately 97,000 clones, around 90% found once. This receptor was taken from a middle-aged man with active or convalescent COVID-19. The rearrangement uses TRBV5-4 and TRBJ1-4, with 10 bases matching TRBD1. The sequenced sample was peripheral blood. The CDR3 region has the DNA TGTGCCAGCAGCTGGGACAGGGGCAGCGAAAAACTGTTTTTT. It is translated as CASSWDRGSEKLFF.